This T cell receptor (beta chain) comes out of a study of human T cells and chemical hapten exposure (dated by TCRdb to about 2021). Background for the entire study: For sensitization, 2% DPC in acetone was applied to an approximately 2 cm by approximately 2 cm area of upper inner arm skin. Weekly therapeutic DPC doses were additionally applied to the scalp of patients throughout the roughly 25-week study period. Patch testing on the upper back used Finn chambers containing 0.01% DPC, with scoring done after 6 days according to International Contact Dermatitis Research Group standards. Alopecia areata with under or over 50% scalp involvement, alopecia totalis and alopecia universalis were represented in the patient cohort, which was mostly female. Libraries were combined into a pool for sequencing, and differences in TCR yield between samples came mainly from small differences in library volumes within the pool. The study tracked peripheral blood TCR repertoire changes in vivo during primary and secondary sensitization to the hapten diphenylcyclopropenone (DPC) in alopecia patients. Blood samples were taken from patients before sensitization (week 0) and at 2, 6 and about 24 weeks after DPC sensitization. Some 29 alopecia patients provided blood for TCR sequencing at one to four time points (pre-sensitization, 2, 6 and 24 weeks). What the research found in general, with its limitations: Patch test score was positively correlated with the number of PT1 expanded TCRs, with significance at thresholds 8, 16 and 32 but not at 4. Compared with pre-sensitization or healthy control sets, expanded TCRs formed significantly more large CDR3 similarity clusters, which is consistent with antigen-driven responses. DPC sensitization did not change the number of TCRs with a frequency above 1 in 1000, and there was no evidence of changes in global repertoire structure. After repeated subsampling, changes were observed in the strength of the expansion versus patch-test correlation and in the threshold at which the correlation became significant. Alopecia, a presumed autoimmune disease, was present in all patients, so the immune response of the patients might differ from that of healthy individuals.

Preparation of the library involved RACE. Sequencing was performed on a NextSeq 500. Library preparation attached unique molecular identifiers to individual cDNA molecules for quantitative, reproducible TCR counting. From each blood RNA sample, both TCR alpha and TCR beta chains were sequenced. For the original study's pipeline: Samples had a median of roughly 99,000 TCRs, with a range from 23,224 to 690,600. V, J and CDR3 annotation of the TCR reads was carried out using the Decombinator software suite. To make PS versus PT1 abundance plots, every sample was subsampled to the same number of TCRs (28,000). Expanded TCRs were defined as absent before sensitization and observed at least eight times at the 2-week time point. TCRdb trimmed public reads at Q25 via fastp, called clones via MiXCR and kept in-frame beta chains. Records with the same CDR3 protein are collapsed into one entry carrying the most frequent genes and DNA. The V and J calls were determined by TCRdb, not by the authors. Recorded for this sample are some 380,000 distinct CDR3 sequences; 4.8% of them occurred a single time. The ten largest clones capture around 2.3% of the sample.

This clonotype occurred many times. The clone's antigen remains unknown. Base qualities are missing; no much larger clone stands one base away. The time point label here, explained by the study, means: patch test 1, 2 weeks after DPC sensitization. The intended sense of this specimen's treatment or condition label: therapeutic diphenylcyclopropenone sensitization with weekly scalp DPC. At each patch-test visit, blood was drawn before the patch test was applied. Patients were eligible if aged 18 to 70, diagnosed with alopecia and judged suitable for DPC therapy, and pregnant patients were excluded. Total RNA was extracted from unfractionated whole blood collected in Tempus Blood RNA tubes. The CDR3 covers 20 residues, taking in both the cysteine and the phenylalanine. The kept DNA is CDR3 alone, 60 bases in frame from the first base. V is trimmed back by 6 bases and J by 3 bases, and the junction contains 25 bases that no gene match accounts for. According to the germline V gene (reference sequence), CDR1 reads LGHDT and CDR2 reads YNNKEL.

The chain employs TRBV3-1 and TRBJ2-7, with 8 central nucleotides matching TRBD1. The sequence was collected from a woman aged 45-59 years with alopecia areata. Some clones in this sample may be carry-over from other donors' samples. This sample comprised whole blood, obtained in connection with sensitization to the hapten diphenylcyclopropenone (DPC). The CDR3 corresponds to CASSSDRPLKQGGPRYEQYF. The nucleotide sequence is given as TGTGCCAGCAGTTCCGACCGGCCCCTTAAACAGGGGGGCCCTCGCTACGAGCAGTACTTC.